Each of the 32 T cell receptor beta chains below was sequenced from the same sample in a study of blood T cells in healthy people across ages. Primed by a sample-barcoded 5' primer and a J-beta primer mix, a second PCR proceeded for roughly 7 to 11 cycles. TCRdb called the 5' RACE reads again in MiXCR, with one record for every CDR3 protein. The profile covers about 670,000 distinct CDR3 sequences, with over 40% appearing a single time and approximately 12% taken by the ten largest. The sample comprised blood. These TCRs come from a woman of 80 years or more in good health.

The gene calls are TRBV5-1 and TRBJ2-7; D ambiguous. The DNA end favors TRBJ2-5, so the J call may be wrong. The germline CDR1 and CDR2 sequences are SGHRS and YFSETQ. The CDR3 has 15 amino acids. The CDR3 nucleotides read TGCGCCAGCAGCTTGTCCGTGGTTGGTTCTGAGACCCAGTACTTC. Amino acid sequence: CASSLSVVGSETQYF.

This chain connects TRBV11-2 to TRBJ1-4, with TRBD1 matching 9 bases. CDR1 and CDR2 (germline): SGHAT, FQNNGV. The CDR3 has 14 amino acids. V was clipped by 5 bases and J by 6 bases; unmatched bases: 4. DNA of the CDR3: TGTGCCAGCAGCCGGGACAGGGTTGATGAAAAACTGTTTTTT. Encoded protein: CASSRDRVDEKLFF.

Remarks on this clonotype: This clone may be a read error of a much larger clone one base away. The chain recombines TRBV6-6 with TRBJ1-2; TRBD1 agrees at 7 bases. V shed 5 bases, J shed 9 bases, and the junction held 15 bases outside the gene matches. The CDR3 sequence is 15 residues long. The germline V gene encodes CDR1 MNHNY and CDR2 SVGAGI (reference sequence). The CDR3 DNA sequence: TGTGCCAGCAGTCGGACGACCGGGACAGCTCATCGCTACACCTTC. It translates to CASSRTTGTAHRYTF.

The table lists this clonotype with many counts. This rearrangement joins TRBV20-1 to TRBJ2-3; D is uncertain. Trimming cost V 1 base and J 0 bases, with 11 bases left between them. CDR3 length: 15 amino acids. CDR1 is DFQATT and CDR2 is SNEGSKA in the germline V gene (reference sequence). CDR3 nucleotide sequence: TGCAGTGCTAGAGGCCCCCGTTCTAGCACAGATACGCAGTATTTT. Amino acid sequence: CSARGPRSSTDTQYF.

This clonotype appeared many times. The chain uses TRBV29-1 and TRBJ1-1, with a weak D call TRBD1 (5 bases). Deletions cut 6 bases from V and 0 bases from J, with 8 bases between. CDR3 size: 12 residues. Germline loops: CDR1 SQVTM, CDR2 ANQGSEA. DNA for the CDR3: TGCAGCGTCCGGGGGATGAACACTGAAGCTTTCTTT. Its translation: CSVRGMNTEAFF.

The V call is TRBV15, the J call TRBJ1-5; D gene ambiguous. Trimming left V 0 bases short and J 1 base short, with 10 bases between. The CDR3 consists of 16 residues. Germline V gives CDR1 LNHNV, CDR2 YYDKDF (reference sequence). The DNA for the CDR3 is TGTGCCACCAGCAGAGATATAATGGACAGCAATCAGCCCCAGCATTTT. Translation gives CATSRDIMDSNQPQHF.

The gene calls are TRBV2 and TRBJ2-7; no definite D call. The DNA end is more similar to TRBJ2-5, so the J call may be wrong. There are 11 residues in the CDR3. Germline V gene sequence: CDR1 SNHLY, CDR2 FYNNEI. As DNA, the CDR3 is TGTGCCAGCAGTGTTGATGAGACCCAGTACTTC. It specifies CASSVDETQYF.

This clonotype was seen repeatedly, ten times or more. The rearrangement uses TRBV5-1 and TRBJ2-7; D remains unclear. Trimming removed 2 bases from V and 6 bases from J, with 24 bases in between. Germline CDR1 is SGHRS and CDR2 is YFSETQ. The CDR3 is 17 amino acids. CDR3 sequence reads: CASSLTTLVPSPGEQYF. As DNA, the CDR3 is TGCGCCAGCAGCTTAACGACCCTAGTCCCCTCTCCGGGCGAGCAGTACTTC. The full variable domain, with the rest looked up from reference TRBV5-1 and TRBJ2-7, is KAGVTQTPRYLIKTRGQQVTLSCSPISGHRSVSWYQQTPGQGLQFLFEYFSETQRNKGNFPGRFSGRQFSNSRSEMNVSTLELGDSALYLCASSLTTLVPSPGEQYFGPGTRLTVT.

The CDR3 DNA reads TGTGCCAGCAGCAAAGAAACCGGGAGGGCCTACAATGAGCAGTTCTTC. Its translation: CASSKETGRAYNEQFF. This chain joins TRBV7-9 and TRBJ2-1; TRBD2 matches at 8 bases. With 5 bases clipped from V and 2 bases from J, the junction kept 8 bases outside the gene matches. The V gene's germline CDR1 is SEHNR and CDR2 FQNEAQ (reference sequence). This CDR3 is built from 16 residues.

The rearrangement joins TRBV20-1 to TRBJ2-7; no firm D call. This CDR3 region has 12 residues. Germline V gene sequence: CDR1 DFQATT, CDR2 SNEGSKA (reference sequence). The V and J ends lost 0 bases and 7 bases respectively, with 10 bases between them. CDR3 loop: CSARDRSNEQYF. CDR3 in DNA: TGCAGTGCTAGAGATCGGAGCAATGAGCAGTACTTC.

This clonotype was recorded at least ten times. The chain links TRBV9 to TRBJ2-3, with a possible D match to TRBD2 (5 bases). Germline CDR1 reads SGDLS; CDR2 reads YYNGEE. The germline V and J ends were trimmed by 4 bases and 0 bases, with 18 bases remaining between them. The CDR3 runs 17 residues. The CDR3 region has the DNA TGTGCCAGCAGCCTTTCAGGAGCTAGCCCTAGCACAGATACGCAGTATTTT. Its protein is CASSLSGASPSTDTQYF.

This clonotype showed up just a few times. The rearrangement links TRBV20-1 to TRBJ2-1; TRBD2 matches at 7 bases. Trimming at V came to 6 bases and at J to 0 bases, leaving 11 bases not matched to a gene. Germline V gene lookup returns CDR1 DFQATT and CDR2 SNEGSKA (reference sequence). The CDR3 runs 16 residues. The CDR3 DNA is TGCAGTGCGTACGGCGGGTCGGGGGGCTCCTACAATGAGCAGTTCTTC. Translating gives CSAYGGSGGSYNEQFF.

The chain is built from TRBV18 and TRBJ2-3, with 7 bases matching TRBD2. Germline V CDR1 and CDR2: KGHSH, LQKENI. The CDR3 contains 14 residues. The J segment lost 4 bases and the V segment lost 3 bases, leaving 4 bases of the junction unmatched. This CDR3 is CASSPGLTPDTQYF. DNA of the CDR3: TGTGCCAGCTCACCGGGACTAACCCCAGATACGCAGTATTTT.

The chain uses TRBV5-1 and TRBJ2-3; D remains unclear. The germline V gene has CDR1 SGHRS and CDR2 YFSETQ. With 3 bases removed from V and 4 bases from J, the gap between germline ends came to 15 bases. The CDR3 consists of 15 residues. Here the CDR3 DNA reads TGCGCCAGCAGCTCTACAGCAGAAGGGCCAGATACGCAGTATTTT. Its translation is CASSSTAEGPDTQYF. Together with reference TRBV5-1 and TRBJ2-3, the CDR3 gives the full variable domain: KAGVTQTPRYLIKTRGQQVTLSCSPISGHRSVSWYQQTPGQGLQFLFEYFSETQRNKGNFPGRFSGRQFSNSRSEMNVSTLELGDSALYLCASSSTAEGPDTQYFGPGTRLTVL.

The rearrangement joins TRBV9 to TRBJ2-3; D remains ambiguous. CDR3 size: 14 residues. Trimming removed 0 bases at V and 2 bases at J, with 7 bases between. The germline V gene has CDR1 SGDLS and CDR2 YYNGEE. The DNA for the CDR3 is TGTGCCAGCAGCGTAGCCGGATACACAGATACGCAGTATTTT. Translated: CASSVAGYTDTQYF.

This clonotype was detected a few times. The chain combines TRBV2 with TRBJ2-1, with TRBD1 identical over 10 bases. Germline lookup yields CDR1 SNHLY and CDR2 FYNNEI. The junction had 5 bases not matched to a gene; V was cut back by 8 bases and J by 4 bases. The CDR3 runs to 14 residues. DNA for the CDR3: TGTGCCAGCTCCCGGGACAGGGGTTACAATGAGCAGTTCTTC. Amino acid sequence: CASSRDRGYNEQFF.

A word on this clonotype: Being one base from a much bigger clone, this may be a read error. The CDR3 does not close with the conserved phenylalanine or tryptophan, likely indicating a read error. V gene TRBV12-3 or TRBV12-4 combines with J gene TRBJ2-3; D might be TRBD1 (6 bases). The CDR3 is 16 amino acids. The germline V and J ends were trimmed by 6 bases and 4 bases, with 20 bases remaining between them. The CDR3 nucleotides are TGTGCCAGCAGAGGCCAGGGGACGAGTTATTCAGATACGCAGTATTCT. Amino acid sequence: CASRGQGTSYSDTQYS.

A word on this clonotype: A much larger clonotype is one base distant, so this may be a read error. The chain uses TRBV5-1 and TRBJ1-4; TRBD1 might be the D (6 bases). CDR1 and CDR2 (germline): SGHRS, YFSETQ. Trimming removed 2 bases from V and 8 bases from J, with 13 bases in between. This CDR3 spans 14 amino acids. CDR3 coding DNA: TGCGCCAGCAGCTTTTACCAGGGGAGGGAAAAACTGTTTTTT. Residues: CASSFYQGREKLFF.

Comments on this clonotype: This may come from a read error, since a much larger clone is one base off. This CDR3 reads CASSLTTGVYNEQYF. The CDR3 DNA reads as TGTGCCAGCAGCTTAACAACAGGAGTCTACAATGAGCAGTACTTC. J is TRBJ2-5 and V is TRBV7-2; tentatively, D is TRBD1 (5 bases). In germline, CDR1 is SGHTA, CDR2 FQGNSA. The CDR3 is 15 amino acids. The V end was cut by 2 bases, the J end by 11 bases, with 21 bases between.

About this clonotype: This clone may be a read error of a much larger clone one base away. This chain joins TRBV20-1 and TRBJ1-5; D unclear. CDR3 length equals 14 residues. V was clipped by 7 bases and J by 7 bases, with 20 bases between them. Germline assignment: CDR1 DFQATT and CDR2 SNEGSKA (reference sequence). CDR3 in amino acids: CSVSYGRRRQPQHF. CDR3 bases: TGCAGTGTTAGCTATGGCAGGAGGAGGCAGCCCCAGCATTTT.

V usage is TRBV27 and J usage is TRBJ2-3, with D possibly matching TRBD2 (6 bases). The length of the CDR3 is 15 residues. V was cut by 0 bases and J by 2 bases, with 9 bases left in between. Per germline, CDR1 MNHEY and CDR2 SMNVEV (reference sequence). The CDR3 region has the DNA TGTGCCAGCAGTTTATCGCGGGGAAACACAGATACGCAGTATTTT. It yields the protein CASSLSRGNTDTQYF.

In regard to this clonotype: The germline gene is not matched at one end of the junction; a read error may be the cause. The chain carries TRBV7-7 and TRBJ1-6; D not certain. The CDR3 is 13 amino acids. Germline V gene lookup returns CDR1 SSHAT and CDR2 FNYEAQ (reference sequence). The CDR3 DNA reads TGTGCTAGCAGCTTAGCCCGAGAGTCACCCCTCCACTTT. This translates into CASSLARESPLHF.

The chain is built from TRBV25-1 and TRBJ2-3; D remains ambiguous. Trimming pared 3 bases from V and 1 base from J, leaving 14 bases between. Germline lookup yields CDR1 MGHDK and CDR2 SYGVNS. This CDR3 region has 16 residues. CDR3 DNA sequence: TGTGCCAGCAGTGATTTGGGCCATCTGGGCACAGATACGCAGTATTTT. It is translated as CASSDLGHLGTDTQYF.

The chain's CDR3 is CASGYHRLQAPDIYGYTF. CDR3 nucleotide sequence: TGTGCCAGCGGATACCATCGACTGCAGGCGCCAGACATCTATGGCTACACCTTC. V and J are TRBV6-5 and TRBJ1-2, with D hard to call. CDR3 length: 18 residues. Germline CDR1 and CDR2: MNHEY and SVGAGI. V was pared by 8 bases and J by 4 bases, with 29 bases between.

V is TRBV28 and J is TRBJ2-2; 13 positions match TRBD2. CDR3 length equals 16 residues. J was trimmed by 7 bases and V by 10 bases; bases with no gene match: 12. The V gene's germline CDR1 is MDHEN and CDR2 SYDVKM. CDR3 region: CATRSGTSGKIGELFF. CDR3 in DNA: TGTGCCACCCGATCAGGGACTAGCGGGAAGATCGGGGAGCTGTTTTTT.

In its sample, this clonotype was seen a few times. This rearrangement joins TRBV2 to TRBJ2-7, with a tentative D call TRBD2 (5 bases). V shed 7 bases and J shed 1 base, with 11 bases lying between them. Germline-derived CDR1 and CDR2 are SNHLY and FYNNEI. The CDR3 covers 13 residues. The CDR3 region is CASNLEGSYEQYF. The CDR3 coding sequence is TGTGCCAGCAACCTTGAGGGTTCCTACGAGCAGTACTTC.

The gene calls are TRBV5-6 and TRBJ1-5, with TRBD1 identical over 7 bases. Germline CDR1 and CDR2: SGHDT and YYEEEE. V shed 4 bases and J 4 bases; nucleotides not matched to a gene: 8. The CDR3 runs to 15 residues. CDR3 region: CASSGTGQDNQPQHF. DNA for the CDR3: TGTGCCAGCAGCGGGACCGGACAGGATAATCAGCCCCAGCATTTT.

This clonotype was seen repeatedly, ten times or more. The chain employs TRBV27 and TRBJ2-3; 9 nucleotides line up with TRBD2. Losses at the gene ends were 1 base for V and 1 base for J; bases not matched to a gene: 3. Germline V lookup: CDR1 MNHEY, CDR2 SMNVEV (reference sequence). This CDR3 is built from 16 residues. CDR3 protein: CASSLLGGGGTDTQYF. CDR3 in DNA: TGTGCCAGCAGTTTATTGGGCGGGGGGGGCACAGATACGCAGTATTTT.

At least ten counts were recorded for this clonotype. The chain carries TRBV19 and TRBJ1-2, with a weak D call TRBD1 (6 bases). Germline CDR1 is LNHDA and CDR2 is SQIVND (reference sequence). This CDR3 region has 13 residues. V was shortened by 7 bases and J by 4 bases, with 13 bases between the two germline ends. DNA for the CDR3: TGTGCCAGTACCCTCGACAGGACCTATGGCTACACCTTC. This sequence encodes CASTLDRTYGYTF. The variable domain in full, completed from reference TRBV19 and TRBJ1-2, reads DGGITQSPKYLFRKEGQNVTLSCEQNLNHDAMYWYRQDPGQGLRLIYYSQIVNDFQKGDIAEGYSVSREKKESFPLTVTSAQKNPTAFYLCASTLDRTYGYTFGSGTRLTVV.

The rearrangement uses TRBV5-1 and TRBJ1-2; 10 bases are shared with TRBD1. The ends lost 0 bases at V and 8 bases at J; junction bases unmatched: 4. This CDR3 is built from 14 residues. The germline V gene has CDR1 SGHRS and CDR2 YFSETQ. The DNA for the CDR3 is TGCGCCAGCAGCTTGGACGGACAGGGGGGAGGCTACACCTTC. Amino acids: CASSLDGQGGGYTF.

This clonotype was detected only a few times. J is TRBJ2-1 and V is TRBV29-1, with TRBD2 matching 10 bases. The CDR3 contains 14 residues. Germline-derived CDR1 and CDR2 are SQVTM and ANQGSEA. Unmatched junction bases numbered 6, after V lost 4 bases and J lost 6 bases. The CDR3 reads CSVVKLAGINEQFF. The CDR3 DNA sequence: TGCAGCGTTGTGAAACTAGCGGGAATCAATGAGCAGTTCTTC.

This chain joins TRBV13 and TRBJ2-3; D tentatively reads TRBD1 or TRBD2 (6 bases each). V lost 6 bases to trimming and J lost 5 bases, with 12 bases between them. This CDR3 has 13 residues. The germline gives CDR1 PRHDT, CDR2 FYEKMQ (reference sequence). The CDR3 here is CASSRGPGDTQYF. CDR3 sequence (DNA): TGTGCCAGCAGTCGGGGGCCTGGAGATACGCAGTATTTT.